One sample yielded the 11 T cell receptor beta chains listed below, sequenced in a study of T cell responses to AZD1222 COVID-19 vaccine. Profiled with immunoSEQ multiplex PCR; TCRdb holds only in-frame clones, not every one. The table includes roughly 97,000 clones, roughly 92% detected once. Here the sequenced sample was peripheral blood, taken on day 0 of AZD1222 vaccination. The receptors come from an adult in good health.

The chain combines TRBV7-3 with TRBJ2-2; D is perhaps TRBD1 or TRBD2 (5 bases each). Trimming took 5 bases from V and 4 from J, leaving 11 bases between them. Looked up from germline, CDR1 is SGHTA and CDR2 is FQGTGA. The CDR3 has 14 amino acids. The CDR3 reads CASSRDGGTGELFF. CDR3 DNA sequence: TGTGCCAGCAGCCGGGATGGGGGCACCGGGGAGCTGTTTTTT. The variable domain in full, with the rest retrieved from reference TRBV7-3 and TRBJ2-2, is GAGVSQTPSNKVTEKGKYVELRCDPISGHTALYWYRQSLGQGPEFLIYFQGTGAADDSGLPNDRFFAVRPEGSVSTLKIQRTERGDSAVYLCASSRDGGTGELFFGEGSRLTVL.

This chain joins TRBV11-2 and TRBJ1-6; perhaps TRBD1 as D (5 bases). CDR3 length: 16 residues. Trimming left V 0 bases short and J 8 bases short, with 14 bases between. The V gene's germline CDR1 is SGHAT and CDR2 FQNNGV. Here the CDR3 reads CASSLDPGARDSPLHF. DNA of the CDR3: TGTGCCAGCAGCTTAGATCCCGGGGCTCGCGATTCACCCCTCCACTTT.

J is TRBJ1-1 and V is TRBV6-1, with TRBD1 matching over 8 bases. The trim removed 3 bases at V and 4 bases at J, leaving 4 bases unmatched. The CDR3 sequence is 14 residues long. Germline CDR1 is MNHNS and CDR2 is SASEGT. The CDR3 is CASSEDRVGTEAFF. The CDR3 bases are TGTGCCAGCAGTGAGGACAGGGTGGGCACTGAAGCTTTCTTT.

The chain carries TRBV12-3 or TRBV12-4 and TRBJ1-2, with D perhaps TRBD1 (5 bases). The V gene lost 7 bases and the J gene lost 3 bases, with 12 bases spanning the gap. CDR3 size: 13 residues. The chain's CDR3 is CASNSGTDYGYTF. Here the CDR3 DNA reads TGTGCCAGCAACTCCGGGACGGACTATGGCTACACCTTC.

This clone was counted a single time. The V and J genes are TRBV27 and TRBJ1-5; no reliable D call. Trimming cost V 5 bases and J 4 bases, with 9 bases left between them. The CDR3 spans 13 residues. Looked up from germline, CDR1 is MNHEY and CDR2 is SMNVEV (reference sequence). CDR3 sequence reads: CASSPTENQPQHF. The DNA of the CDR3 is TGTGCCAGCAGTCCGACGGAGAATCAGCCCCAGCATTTT.

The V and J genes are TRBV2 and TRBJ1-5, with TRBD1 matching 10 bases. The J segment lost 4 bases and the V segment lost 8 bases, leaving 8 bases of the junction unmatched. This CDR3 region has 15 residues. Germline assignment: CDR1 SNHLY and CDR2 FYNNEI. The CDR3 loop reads CASGQDRGLNQPQHF. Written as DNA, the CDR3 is TGTGCCAGCGGACAGGACAGGGGGTTAAATCAGCCCCAGCATTTT.

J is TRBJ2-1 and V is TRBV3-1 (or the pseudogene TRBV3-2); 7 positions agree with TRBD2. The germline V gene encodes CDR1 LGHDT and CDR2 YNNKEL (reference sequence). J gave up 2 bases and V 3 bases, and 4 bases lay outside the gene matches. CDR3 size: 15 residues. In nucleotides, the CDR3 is TGTGCCAGCAGCCAGGGGCGGGGGACCTACAATGAGCAGTTCTTC. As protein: CASSQGRGTYNEQFF.

CDR3 sequence (DNA): TGTGCCAGCGGATCGGACACCATATATTTT. This encodes CASGSDTIYF. V usage is TRBV5-8 and J usage is TRBJ1-3; no clear D gene. The V gene lost 7 bases and the J gene lost 8 bases, with 7 bases spanning the gap. The V gene's germline CDR1 is SGHTS and CDR2 YDEGEE. The CDR3 length is 10 residues.

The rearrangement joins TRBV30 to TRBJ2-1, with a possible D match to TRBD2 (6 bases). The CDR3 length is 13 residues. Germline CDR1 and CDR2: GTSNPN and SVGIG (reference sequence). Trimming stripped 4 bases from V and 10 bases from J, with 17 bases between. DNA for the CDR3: TGTGCCTGGATGGAGGGTCGATTTAGGGAGCAGTTCTTC. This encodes CAWMEGRFREQFF.

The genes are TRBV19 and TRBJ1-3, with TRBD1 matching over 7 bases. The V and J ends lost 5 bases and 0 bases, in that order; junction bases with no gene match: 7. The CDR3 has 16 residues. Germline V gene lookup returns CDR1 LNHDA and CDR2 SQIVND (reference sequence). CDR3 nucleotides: TGTGCCAGTAGTCCGCGAGCAGGGGGCTCTGGAAACACCATATATTTT. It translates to CASSPRAGGSGNTIYF.

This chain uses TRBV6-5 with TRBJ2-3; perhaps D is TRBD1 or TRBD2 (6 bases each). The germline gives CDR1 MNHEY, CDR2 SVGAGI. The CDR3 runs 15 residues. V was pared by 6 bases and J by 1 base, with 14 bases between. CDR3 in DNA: TGTGCCAGCAGATGGGGGGCGGATGGCACAGATACGCAGTATTTT. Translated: CASRWGADGTDTQYF.